This T cell receptor (beta chain) was identified during a study of patients and donors after allogeneic stem cell transplantation. The CDR3 totals 14 residues. Germline lookup yields CDR1 SGHTA and CDR2 FQGNSA. The junction had 4 bases not matched to a gene; V was cut back by 5 bases and J by 2 bases. TCRdb redid the calling of the RT-PCR reads with MiXCR, one entry per CDR3 protein. The data hold some 200,000 distinct CDR3 sequences, with 35% to 50% observed a single time. Sequencing was done on a sample of blood, either unsorted or a sorted T cell fraction (not recorded which). V usage is TRBV7-2 and J usage is TRBJ2-3; the match to TRBD2 covers 7 bases. The clonotype comes from a human donor who was either an allogeneic HSCT recipient or a stem cell or donor lymphocyte infusion donor (not recorded which). It is not recorded whose cells these are; they may come from a transplant donor. CDR3 region: CASSRAGPTDTQYF. The CDR3 coding sequence is TGTGCCAGCAGCCGAGCGGGACCCACAGATACGCAGTATTTT.